The rows below give T cell receptor beta chains drawn from one sample of a study of blood T cells in healthy people across ages. TCRdb analysed the 5' RACE reads with MiXCR anew, one entry per CDR3 protein. The data hold roughly 860,000 distinct CDR3 sequences, with around two thirds observed a single time. Sequencing was carried out using blood. Receptors originate from a man aged 30 to 39 in good health. Both conserved end residues are part of each CDR3. Each record gives: D gene, J gene, clone size, V gene, CDR3 protein, CDR3 DNA. D genes are given only for firm matches. Expanded clones get a size class; other rows say once, few or many, or leave the size out.

d_gene: NA; j_gene: TRBJ2-1; abundance: few; v_gene: TRBV12-3/TRBV12-4; CDR3aa: CASSLDDGGVYNEQFF; CDR3nt: TGTGCCAGCAGTTTAGATGACGGGGGTGTCTACAATGAGCAGTTCTTC
d_gene: NA; j_gene: TRBJ2-1; abundance: many; v_gene: TRBV7-2; CDR3aa: CASSPGLSYNEQFF; CDR3nt: TGTGCCAGCAGCCCGGGTCTCTCCTACAATGAGCAGTTCTTC
d_gene: NA; j_gene: TRBJ2-5; abundance: NA; v_gene: TRBV25-1; CDR3aa: CASSGPGVETQYF; CDR3nt: TGTGCCAGCAGTGGCCCAGGGGTCGAGACCCAGTACTTC
d_gene: TRBD2; j_gene: TRBJ2-7; abundance: NA; v_gene: TRBV5-5; CDR3aa: CASSTRTSGVSYEQYF; CDR3nt: TGTGCCAGCAGCACCCGAACCAGCGGGGTCTCCTACGAGCAGTACTTC
d_gene: NA; j_gene: TRBJ2-1; abundance: few; v_gene: TRBV7-2; CDR3aa: CASSLIDIDNEQFF; CDR3nt: TGTGCCAGCAGTCTCATCGACATCGACAATGAGCAGTTCTTC
d_gene: NA; j_gene: TRBJ2-1; abundance: NA; v_gene: TRBV20-1; CDR3aa: CSAPQMPSRGGYNEQFF; CDR3nt: TGCAGTGCCCCCCAAATGCCTAGCCGTGGAGGCTACAATGAGCAGTTCTTC
d_gene: NA; j_gene: TRBJ2-2; abundance: NA; v_gene: TRBV11-1; CDR3aa: CASHPGPNTGELFF; CDR3nt: TGTGCCTCCCACCCCGGTCCGAACACCGGGGAGCTGTTTTTT
d_gene: TRBD1; j_gene: TRBJ2-7; abundance: few; v_gene: TRBV24-1; CDR3aa: CATSRTGRHEQYF; CDR3nt: TGTGCCACCAGCCGGACAGGGCGGCACGAGCAGTACTTC
d_gene: NA; j_gene: TRBJ1-2; abundance: NA; v_gene: TRBV4-3; CDR3aa: CASSQERVGGYNYGYTF; CDR3nt: TGCGCCAGCAGCCAAGAGCGGGTGGGCGGCTACAACTATGGCTACACCTTC
d_gene: TRBD2; j_gene: TRBJ2-1; abundance: NA; v_gene: TRBV7-7; CDR3aa: CASSAWPAGVNEQFF; CDR3nt: TGTGCTAGCAGCGCATGGCCAGCGGGGGTTAATGAGCAGTTCTTC
d_gene: NA; j_gene: TRBJ1-4; abundance: NA; v_gene: TRBV24-1; CDR3aa: CATSGGGGEKLFF; CDR3nt: TGTGCCACCAGTGGGGGTGGTGGTGAAAAACTGTTTTTT
d_gene: NA; j_gene: TRBJ2-1; abundance: NA; v_gene: TRBV7-3; CDR3aa: CASSPTRNPYNEQFF; CDR3nt: TGTGCCAGCAGCCCGACACGTAACCCCTACAATGAGCAGTTCTTC
d_gene: TRBD2; j_gene: TRBJ2-5; abundance: once; v_gene: TRBV7-2; CDR3aa: CASILTSGPMGETQYF; CDR3nt: TGTGCCAGCATCCTTACTAGCGGCCCAATGGGAGAGACCCAGTACTTC
d_gene: TRBD2; j_gene: TRBJ2-5; abundance: once; v_gene: TRBV29-1; CDR3aa: CSVSREAETQYF; CDR3nt: TGCAGCGTTAGTCGGGAGGCAGAGACCCAGTACTTC
d_gene: NA; j_gene: TRBJ2-1; abundance: NA; v_gene: TRBV7-3; CDR3aa: CASSPELHTPQRYNEQFF; CDR3nt: TGTGCCAGCAGCCCAGAACTTCACACCCCACAGAGGTACAATGAGCAGTTCTTC
d_gene: NA; j_gene: TRBJ2-7; abundance: NA; v_gene: TRBV7-6; CDR3aa: CASSLATGRGTYEQYF; CDR3nt: TGTGCCAGCAGCTTAGCGACAGGGAGGGGAACCTACGAGCAGTACTTC
d_gene: NA; j_gene: TRBJ2-7; abundance: NA; v_gene: TRBV28; CDR3aa: CASTRDPSSYEQYF; CDR3nt: TGTGCCAGCACAAGGGACCCCAGCTCCTACGAGCAGTACTTC
d_gene: TRBD1; j_gene: TRBJ1-4; abundance: NA; v_gene: TRBV24-1; CDR3aa: CATSDSAGGGEMLFF; CDR3nt: TGTGCCACCAGTGATTCGGCAGGGGGTGGAGAAATGCTGTTTTTT
d_gene: NA; j_gene: TRBJ2-6; abundance: NA; v_gene: TRBV24-1; CDR3aa: CATSAMAGANVLTF; CDR3nt: TGTGCCACCAGTGCCATGGCTGGGGCCAACGTCCTGACTTTC
d_gene: TRBD1; j_gene: TRBJ2-5; abundance: NA; v_gene: TRBV12-3/TRBV12-4; CDR3aa: CASRIRGNSLETQYF; CDR3nt: TGTGCCAGCAGAATCAGGGGGAACAGTTTGGAGACCCAGTACTTC
d_gene: NA; j_gene: TRBJ2-5; abundance: NA; v_gene: TRBV29-1; CDR3aa: CSVEEGYF; CDR3nt: TGCAGCGTTGAAGAAGGGTACTTC
d_gene: NA; j_gene: TRBJ2-5; abundance: few; v_gene: TRBV15; CDR3aa: CATSRVDRTQETQYF; CDR3nt: TGTGCCACCAGCAGAGTTGACAGGACCCAAGAGACCCAGTACTTC